This entry lists 29 T cell receptor beta chains sequenced from one sample in a study of cytomegalovirus exposure and HLA in healthy donors. Primers: 60 Vbeta forward and 13 Jbeta reverse. TCRdb's table, derived via immunoSEQ multiplex PCR, lists solely in-frame clones and lacks some. The profile shows almost 200,000 clones, around 79% of them singletons. The sample comprised PBMCs. Receptors originate from a male donor in good health and CMV-seropositive.

The chain has TRBV28 and TRBJ1-2; TRBD1 agrees at 8 bases. Germline values: CDR1 MDHEN, CDR2 SYDVKM. With V trimmed by 5 bases and J by 6 bases, 8 bases remained unmatched. The CDR3 covers 14 residues. The chain's CDR3 is CASSRDTGGHGYTF. For the CDR3, the DNA is TGTGCCAGCAGTCGCGATACAGGGGGTCATGGCTACACCTTC.

Only one count was recorded for this clone. The CDR3 bases are TGTGCCAGCAGCTTAGGTCGGGGGGAAGAGACCCAGTACTTC. Its translation is CASSLGRGEETQYF. The rearrangement uses TRBV7-9 and TRBJ2-5; 7 bases are shared with TRBD2. The germline V gene has CDR1 SEHNR and CDR2 FQNEAQ (reference sequence). The CDR3 spans 14 residues. V trimming: 1 base; J trimming: 3 bases; junction bases outside the gene matches: 2.

Concerning this clone: The CDR3 ends on some other residue instead of the conserved phenylalanine or tryptophan, so this is likely a read error. The DNA is left out, because the CDR3 cannot be placed on it with certainty; the CDR3 is given as TCRdb lists it. The J gene is TRBJ2-7, the V gene TRBV6-5; no DNA check was done on the table's D call, TRBD1. CDR1 is MNHEY, CDR2 SVGAGI, per germline. With termini counted, the CDR3 has 13 amino acids. Here the CDR3 reads CAGSYSADRVPES.

The genes are TRBV6-5 and TRBJ1-6; possible D gene TRBD1, 6 bases. V lost 7 bases, J lost 8 bases, and 15 bases lay in between. The CDR3 extends over 14 amino acids. Germline-derived CDR1 and CDR2 are MNHEY and SVGAGI. The CDR3, as DNA: TGTGCCAGCAACCCCAATTACAGGGATTCACCCCTCCACTTT. Its protein product is CASNPNYRDSPLHF.

V and J are TRBV7-3 and TRBJ2-1; D unclear. Per germline, CDR1 SGHTA and CDR2 FQGTGA. Trimming pared 6 bases from V and 5 bases from J, leaving 11 bases between. This CDR3 contains 13 residues. The CDR3, as DNA: TGTGCCAGCAGTCCAAGCCTAGACAATGAGCAGTTCTTC. Protein sequence: CASSPSLDNEQFF.

The gene calls are TRBV11-3 and TRBJ2-2, with a possible D match to TRBD1 (5 bases). V was pared by 5 bases and J by 1 base, with 11 bases between. The CDR3 consists of 15 residues. CDR1 is SGHNT and CDR2 is YENEEA in the germline V gene. The CDR3 region is CASSDYRQNTGELFF. Here the CDR3 DNA reads TGTGCCAGCAGCGATTACAGGCAGAACACCGGGGAGCTGTTTTTT.

Here the CDR3 reads CASRGADNEQFF. In nucleotides, the CDR3 is TGTGCCAGCAGAGGGGCCGACAATGAGCAGTTCTTC. J is TRBJ2-1 and V is TRBV5-4; D possibly corresponds to TRBD1 (5 bases). CDR3 length equals 12 residues. V lost 5 bases, J lost 5 bases, and 8 bases lay in between. The germline CDR1 and CDR2 sequences are SGHNT and YYREEE (reference sequence). The variable domain in full, with the rest retrieved from reference TRBV5-4 and TRBJ2-1, is ETGVTQSPTHLIKTRGQQVTLRCSSQSGHNTVSWYQQALGQGPQFIFQYYREEENGRGNFPPRFSGLQFPNYSSELNVNALELDDSALYLCASRGADNEQFFGPGTRLTVL.

The chain couples TRBV19 to TRBJ2-4, with D unclear. The V gene's germline CDR1 is LNHDA and CDR2 SQIVND (reference sequence). V lost 4 bases and J lost 5, with 9 bases in between. This CDR3 region has 13 residues. This CDR3 reads CASSNEAENIQYF. The CDR3, as DNA: TGTGCCAGTAGTAATGAGGCAGAAAACATTCAGTACTTC.

The chain is built from TRBV11-2 and TRBJ2-3, with 7 bases that match TRBD1. Germline V lookup: CDR1 SGHAT, CDR2 FQNNGV. The CDR3 is 14 residues long. The trim removed 5 bases at V and 4 bases at J, leaving 6 bases unmatched. The CDR3, as DNA: TGTGCCAGCAGCCTTGACAGGGTGGCAGATACGCAGTATTTT. Its translation is CASSLDRVADTQYF.

The chain carries TRBV7-3 and TRBJ2-1; maybe TRBD2 (6 bases). Trimming pared 5 bases from V and 6 bases from J, leaving 20 bases between. This CDR3 region has 16 residues. Germline CDR1 and CDR2: SGHTA and FQGTGA. The CDR3 region has the DNA TGTGCCAGCAGCCCCAGGTGGGAGGACGGGGTCAATGAGCAGTTCTTC. Translated: CASSPRWEDGVNEQFF. The entire variable domain, with the rest obtained from reference TRBV7-3 and TRBJ2-1, is as follows: GAGVSQTPSNKVTEKGKYVELRCDPISGHTALYWYRQSLGQGPEFLIYFQGTGAADDSGLPNDRFFAVRPEGSVSTLKIQRTERGDSAVYLCASSPRWEDGVNEQFFGPGTRLTVL.

This rearrangement joins TRBV7-8 to TRBJ2-3; TRBD2 aligns across 7 bases. The CDR3 runs 15 residues. Germline CDR1 reads SGHVS; CDR2 reads FQNEAQ. J gave up 2 bases and V 8 bases, and 10 bases lay outside the gene matches. Written as DNA, the CDR3 is TGTGCCAGCTGGGAGGGCTCTTTAATCACAGATACGCAGTATTTT. As protein: CASWEGSLITDTQYF.

The rearrangement uses TRBV7-9 and TRBJ2-1; 12 bases align to TRBD2. This CDR3 spans 15 amino acids. The germline V gene has CDR1 SEHNR and CDR2 FQNEAQ (reference sequence). Losses at the gene ends were 6 bases for V and 8 bases for J; bases not matched to a gene: 8. CDR3 amino acids: CASSLTSGSGDEQFF. CDR3 DNA sequence: TGTGCCAGCAGTCTGACTAGCGGGAGTGGCGATGAGCAGTTCTTC. Using reference TRBV7-9 and TRBJ2-1 for the parts outside the CDR3, the full variable domain is DTGVSQNPRHKITKRGQNVTFRCDPISEHNRLYWYRQTLGQGPEFLTYFQNEAQLEKSRLLSDRFSAERPKGSFSTLEIQRTEQGDSAMYLCASSLTSGSGDEQFFGPGTRLTVL.

The rearrangement joins TRBV7-2 to TRBJ2-5, with 9 bases that match TRBD2. The CDR3 length is 13 residues. Trimming cost V 6 bases and J 5 bases; bases outside gene matches: 4. CDR1 is SGHTA, CDR2 FQGNSA, per germline. DNA of the CDR3: TGTGCCAGCAGTCCAGGACTAGCGGAGACCCAGTACTTC. This encodes CASSPGLAETQYF.

The gene calls are TRBV27 and TRBJ2-3; D not certain. Per germline, CDR1 MNHEY and CDR2 SMNVEV (reference sequence). The CDR3 contains 10 residues. V lost 7 bases to trimming and J lost 5 bases, with 4 bases between them. This chain's CDR3 is CASTGDTQYF. Here the CDR3 DNA reads TGTGCCAGCACGGGAGATACGCAGTATTTT.

This clone occurred a few times. The V and J genes are TRBV21-1 and TRBJ1-6; TRBD1 is the table's D call and was not checked against the DNA. TRBV21-1 is a pseudogene locus. This CDR3 is 19 amino acids long. DNA of the CDR3: TGTGCCAGCAGCATCGGACAGGGCGGGCGAGGACCCGCGGATTCACCCCTCCACTTT. The encoded protein is CASSIGQGGRGPADSPLHF.

A remark on this clone: Compared with germline, one end of the junction differs, possibly owing to a read error. This chain connects TRBV7-9 to TRBJ2-7, with D maybe TRBD2 (6 bases). Germline values: CDR1 SEHNR, CDR2 FQNEAQ (reference sequence). The CDR3 is made up of 14 amino acids. Here the CDR3 DNA reads TGTGCCAGCAACCGGGACTCCGGACCCTACGAGCTGTACTTC. Translating gives CASNRDSGPYELYF.

This rearrangement joins TRBV9 to TRBJ2-5, with 8 bases matching TRBD2. Trimming removed 4 bases from V and 5 bases from J; junction bases left unmatched: 10. There are 15 residues in the CDR3. CDR1 is SGDLS, CDR2 YYNGEE, per germline. CDR3 sequence: CASSSGGGFGETQYF. The CDR3, as DNA: TGTGCCAGCAGCTCGGGAGGGGGTTTCGGGGAGACCCAGTACTTC.

The V and J genes are TRBV7-2 and TRBJ2-7, with TRBD2 matching over 15 bases. In germline, CDR1 is SGHTA, CDR2 FQGNSA. V lost 1 base and J lost 1; bases outside the gene matches: 2. This CDR3 is 17 amino acids long. CDR3 sequence: CASSLGTSGRDSYEQYF. The DNA of the CDR3 is TGTGCCAGCAGCTTAGGGACTAGCGGGAGGGATTCCTACGAGCAGTACTTC.

The gene calls are TRBV5-4 and TRBJ2-3, with TRBD2 identical over 9 bases. The V segment lost 4 bases and the J segment 3 bases; nucleotides outside the gene matches: 9. The germline V gene has CDR1 SGHNT and CDR2 YYREEE (reference sequence). The CDR3 spans 16 residues. CDR3 nucleotide sequence: TGTGCCAGCAGCGGGAGAGTGGCGGGGGGGACAGATACGCAGTATTTT. Translating gives CASSGRVAGGTDTQYF.

This clone was seen only once. The V gene is TRBV25-1, the J gene TRBJ2-1, with D perhaps matching TRBD2 (7 bases). V was clipped by 6 bases and J by 5 bases, with 11 bases between them. Germline V gives CDR1 MGHDK, CDR2 SYGVNS. This CDR3 spans 13 amino acids. Here the CDR3 DNA reads TGTGCCAGCAGAGTGGGGGGGCACAATGAGCAGTTCTTC. As protein: CASRVGGHNEQFF.

V gene TRBV10-3 combines with J gene TRBJ2-3; D gene ambiguous. CDR3 size: 16 residues. Trimming pared 0 bases from V and 0 bases from J, leaving 10 bases between. CDR1 ENHRY and CDR2 SYGVKD come from the germline V gene. The CDR3 loop reads CAISESQEDSTDTQYF. Here the CDR3 DNA reads TGTGCCATCAGTGAGTCCCAGGAAGACAGCACAGATACGCAGTATTTT.

The chain has TRBV9 and TRBJ2-2, with D possibly being TRBD1 (5 bases). The CDR3 is made up of 13 amino acids. Germline V lookup: CDR1 SGDLS, CDR2 YYNGEE. V lost 0 bases to trimming and J lost 7 bases, with 7 bases between them. The CDR3 is CASSVEGDGELFF. The CDR3 DNA follows: TGTGCCAGCAGCGTAGAAGGGGACGGGGAGCTGTTTTTT.

The chain joins TRBV29-1 to TRBJ2-7; 7 positions agree with TRBD1. From germline, CDR1 is SQVTM and CDR2 ANQGSEA. The CDR3 spans 15 residues. J was trimmed by 2 bases and V by 1 base; bases with no gene match: 8. CDR3 in amino acids: CSVEGRGTATYEQYF. CDR3 DNA sequence: TGCAGCGTTGAAGGAAGGGGGACAGCTACCTACGAGCAGTACTTC.

This rearrangement joins TRBV6-6 to TRBJ2-3, with TRBD2 matching over 8 bases. Germline loops: CDR1 MNHNY, CDR2 SVGAGI (reference sequence). V dropped 7 bases and J dropped 6; count of bases not matched to a gene: 12. This CDR3 comprises 15 residues. The CDR3 reads CASTSSGAETDTQYF. In nucleotides, the CDR3 is TGTGCCAGCACTAGTAGCGGGGCCGAGACGGATACGCAGTATTTT.

The J gene is TRBJ1-2, the V gene TRBV9; 7 nucleotides align to TRBD1. CDR1 is SGDLS and CDR2 is YYNGEE in the germline V gene. This CDR3 has 14 amino acids. V trimming: 4 bases; J trimming: 6 bases; junction bases outside the gene matches: 9. CDR3 in amino acids: CASSSSGTGDGYTF. As DNA, the CDR3 is TGTGCCAGCAGCTCCAGTGGAACAGGGGATGGCTACACCTTC.

A single count supports this clone. This chain links TRBV30 with TRBJ2-7; 9 nucleotides match TRBD1. The CDR3 consists of 13 residues. Looked up from germline, CDR1 is GTSNPN and CDR2 is SVGIG (reference sequence). V was pared by 5 bases and J by 3 bases, with 5 bases of the junction left unmatched. CDR3 coding DNA: TGTGCCTGGGCCCCGGGACAGGGCTACGAGCAGTACTTC. Its protein product is CAWAPGQGYEQYF.

The V and J genes are TRBV6-5 and TRBJ1-2; D may be TRBD1 (5 bases). The CDR3 contains 13 residues. Trimming stripped 6 bases from V and 4 bases from J, with 12 bases between. Per the germline V gene, CDR1 is MNHEY and CDR2 is SVGAGI. The chain's CDR3 is CASRPDSAYGYTF. The CDR3 nucleotides read TGTGCCAGCAGGCCTGACAGTGCCTATGGCTACACCTTC.

This clone occurred a few times. This chain joins TRBV28 and TRBJ1-1; 9 nucleotides agree with TRBD1. This CDR3 contains 15 residues. Per germline, CDR1 MDHEN and CDR2 SYDVKM. The trim removed 6 bases at V and 1 base at J, leaving 6 bases unmatched. The CDR3 DNA follows: TGTGCCAGCAGACGGGACAGGGTCTCGAACACTGAAGCTTTCTTT. This gives the protein CASRRDRVSNTEAFF.

This chain uses TRBV19 with TRBJ1-2; D gene ambiguous. In germline, CDR1 is LNHDA, CDR2 SQIVND (reference sequence). This CDR3 is built from 14 residues. V lost 6 bases and J lost 8, with 19 bases in between. The CDR3: CASSLVRGSGGYTF. The CDR3 coding sequence is TGTGCCAGTAGCCTCGTCAGAGGATCGGGAGGCTACACCTTC.